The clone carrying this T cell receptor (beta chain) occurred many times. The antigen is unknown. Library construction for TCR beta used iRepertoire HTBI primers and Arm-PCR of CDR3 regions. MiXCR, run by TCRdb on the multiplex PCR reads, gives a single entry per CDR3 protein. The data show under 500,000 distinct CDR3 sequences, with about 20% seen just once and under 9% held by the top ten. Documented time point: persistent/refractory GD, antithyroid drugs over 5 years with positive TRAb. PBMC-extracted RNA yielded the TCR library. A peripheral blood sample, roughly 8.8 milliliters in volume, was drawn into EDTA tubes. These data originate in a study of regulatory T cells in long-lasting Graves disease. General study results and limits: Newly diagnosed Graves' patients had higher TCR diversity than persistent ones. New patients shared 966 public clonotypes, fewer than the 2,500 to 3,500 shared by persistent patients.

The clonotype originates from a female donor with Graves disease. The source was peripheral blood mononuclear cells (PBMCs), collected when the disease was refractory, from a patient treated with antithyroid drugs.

The CDR3 coding sequence is TGTGCCAGCAGTTTATTGGGTACTAGCGGGAGGTACCAAGAGACCCAGTACTTC. It is translated as CASSLLGTSGRYQETQYF. This sequence joins TRBV27 and TRBJ2-5, with 12 bases fitting TRBD2. The trim removed 1 base at V and 0 bases at J, leaving 6 bases unmatched. CDR3 size: 18 residues. Germline lookup yields CDR1 MNHEY and CDR2 SMNVEV (reference sequence).